The clone carrying this T cell receptor beta chain was seen repeatedly, ten times or more. This entry belongs to a study of neurological immune-mediated disorders. Deletions cut 4 bases from V and 4 bases from J, with 18 bases between. This CDR3 has 16 residues. Per germline, CDR1 SGHTA and CDR2 FQGNSA. In TCRdb, the 5' RACE reads were re-called with MiXCR into one record per CDR3 protein. The repertoire holds approximately 50,000 distinct CDR3 sequences, with 10% as singletons. This clonotype originated in an older man with HTLV-1-associated myelopathy (HAM/TSP). The source material was PBMCs. V usage is TRBV7-2 and J usage is TRBJ2-3; D tentatively fits TRBD1 or TRBD2 (6 bases each). The CDR3 bases are TGTGCCAGCAGCTCCCGGAGGGGGTTGAGTGCAGATACGCAGTATTTT. Translation: CASSSRRGLSADTQYF.